Below, 18 T cell receptor beta chains from the same sample are listed, as sequenced in a study of blood T cell repertoires in COVID-19. The method was immunoSEQ multiplex PCR; TCRdb's version includes in-frame clones alone and lacks a portion of them. The table records more than 300,000 clones, 65% to 85% of them present only once. Material for sequencing was peripheral blood. The receptors stem from a woman in her forties or fifties with acute or convalescent COVID-19.

The chain links TRBV18 to TRBJ2-7; the D gene is possibly TRBD2 (6 bases). The V end lost 3 bases, the J end lost 0 bases, and 6 bases lay between the germline ends. The CDR3 is 13 amino acids. Germline CDR1 reads KGHSH; CDR2 reads LQKENI. This CDR3 is CASSPGSSYEQYV. As DNA, the CDR3 is TGTGCCAGCTCACCCGGGAGCTCCTACGAGCAGTACGTC.

A word on this clone: Germline is not matched at one junction end, which may reflect a read error. The chain is built from TRBV4-3 and TRBJ1-2, with a possible D match to TRBD1 (6 bases). Germline CDR1 LGHNA, CDR2 YSLEER. The CDR3 is made up of 13 amino acids. CDR3 DNA sequence: TGCGCCAGCAGTCAAGGACAGAACTATGGCTACACCTTC. This codes for CASSQGQNYGYTF.

The sample holds one count of this clone. The chain carries TRBV5-1 and TRBJ2-1; TRBD2 aligns across 8 bases. The CDR3 loop spans 15 amino acids. The V segment lost 2 bases and the J segment 5 bases; nucleotides outside the gene matches: 6. Germline V gene lookup returns CDR1 SGHRS and CDR2 YFSETQ. CDR3 in DNA: TGCGCCAGCAGCTTAAGCGGGAGCATCCACAATGAGCAGTTCTTC. Translating it yields CASSLSGSIHNEQFF.

This sequence joins TRBV5-4 and TRBJ2-5; 11 nucleotides agree with TRBD2. CDR1 SGHNT and CDR2 YYREEE come from the germline V gene (reference sequence). The CDR3 extends over 17 amino acids. V dropped 4 bases and J dropped 3; count of bases not matched to a gene: 11. The CDR3 coding sequence is TGTGCCAGCAGCGGGTTCGGTCTAGCGGGAGGAGAAGAGACCCAGTACTTC. Encoded protein: CASSGFGLAGGEETQYF. The whole variable domain, filled in from reference TRBV5-4 and TRBJ2-5, reads ETGVTQSPTHLIKTRGQQVTLRCSSQSGHNTVSWYQQALGQGPQFIFQYYREEENGRGNFPPRFSGLQFPNYSSELNVNALELDDSALYLCASSGFGLAGGEETQYFGPGTRLLVL.

This sequence joins TRBV11-1 and TRBJ2-7; 10 positions match TRBD2. CDR1 and CDR2 from the germline V gene are SGHAT and FQDESV (reference sequence). J was trimmed by 5 bases and V by 1 base; bases with no gene match: 8. The CDR3 consists of 16 residues. The CDR3 region has the DNA TGTGCCAGCAGCTTAGACCAGCGGGAGGGCTACCACGAGCAGTACTTC. Its translation is CASSLDQREGYHEQYF.

Notes on this clone: Different DNA sequences within this sample yield the same CDR3. The V and J genes are TRBV5-5 and TRBJ2-1, with D tentatively TRBD2 (6 bases). The V end lost 3 bases, the J end lost 3 bases, and 10 bases lay between the germline ends. The germline V gene encodes CDR1 SGHKS and CDR2 YYEKEE (reference sequence). The CDR3 runs 14 residues. This CDR3 is CASSSGGVYNEQFF. The DNA of the CDR3 is TGTGCCAGCAGCTCGGGCGGGGTCTACAATGAGCAGTTCTTC.

The rearrangement joins TRBV4-1 to TRBJ2-7; the D is unclear. V was clipped by 4 bases and J by 0 bases, with 7 bases between them. CDR1 and CDR2 from the germline V gene are MGHRA and YSYEKL. The CDR3 is 13 residues long. The CDR3 nucleotides are TGCGCCAGCAGCCGTATCCTCTCCTACGAGCAGTACGTC. Protein: CASSRILSYEQYV.

This sequence joins TRBV4-2 and TRBJ1-5, with TRBD1 as a possible D gene (6 bases). V was clipped by 0 bases and J by 6 bases, with 15 bases between them. Germline V gene lookup returns CDR1 LGHNA and CDR2 YNFKEQ. CDR3 length: 16 residues. CDR3 nucleotides: TGTGCCAGCAGCCAAGATGGGGGGGGGCAGGGTCAGCCCCAGCATTTT. This encodes CASSQDGGGQGQPQHF.

The V and J genes are TRBV2 and TRBJ2-7; D may be TRBD1 (5 bases). Trimming removed 5 bases from V and 4 bases from J, with 9 bases in between. The germline CDR1 and CDR2 sequences are SNHLY and FYNNEI. CDR3 length: 12 residues. CDR3 loop: CASSPGQYEQYV. In DNA, the CDR3 is TGTGCCAGCAGTCCTGGACAATACGAGCAGTACGTC.

The rearrangement links TRBV20-1 to TRBJ2-7; 11 nucleotides align to TRBD2. CDR1 is DFQATT, CDR2 SNEGSKA, per germline (reference sequence). V dropped 3 bases and J dropped 2; count of bases not matched to a gene: 9. CDR3 length: 16 residues. CDR3 region: CSASSVLAGVAYEQYF. CDR3 in DNA: TGCAGTGCTAGTTCAGTACTAGCGGGAGTAGCCTACGAGCAGTACTTC.

Only one count was recorded for this clone. The rearrangement links TRBV30 to TRBJ1-5; D possibly corresponds to TRBD1 (5 bases). This CDR3 region has 13 residues. V lost 0 bases and J lost 7, with 10 bases in between. The germline gives CDR1 GTSNPN, CDR2 SVGIG (reference sequence). The CDR3 loop is CAWSVGGDQPQHF. For the CDR3, the DNA is TGTGCCTGGAGTGTAGGAGGGGACCAGCCCCAGCATTTT.

The gene calls are TRBV2 and TRBJ2-1; D is uncertain. The CDR3 is 13 residues long. The germline V gene has CDR1 SNHLY and CDR2 FYNNEI. V shed 7 bases and J shed 3 bases, with 10 bases lying between them. CDR3 protein: CASTAENYNEQFF. In nucleotides, the CDR3 is TGTGCCAGCACGGCGGAGAACTACAATGAGCAGTTCTTC.

This rearrangement joins TRBV6-5 to TRBJ1-6; D is perhaps TRBD1 (6 bases). Germline CDR1 is MNHEY and CDR2 is SVGAGI. The CDR3 runs 14 residues. V shed 6 bases and J shed 14 bases, with 20 bases lying between them. The CDR3: CASRTTGNSITLHF. In DNA form, the CDR3 reads TGTGCCAGCAGGACGACAGGCAATTCAATAACCCTCCACTTT.

The V gene is TRBV4-1, the J gene TRBJ1-3, with TRBD1 matching 7 bases. V shed 4 bases and J 2 bases; nucleotides not matched to a gene: 11. Per germline, CDR1 MGHRA and CDR2 YSYEKL. The CDR3 is made up of 17 amino acids. Written as DNA, the CDR3 is TGCGCCAGCAGCCGAACGCCATCACAGGGGACTGGAAACACCATATATTTT. Its translation: CASSRTPSQGTGNTIYF.

The gene calls are TRBV5-1 and TRBJ2-1; 10 bases line up with TRBD2. Trimming took 0 bases from V and 4 from J; bases not matched to a gene: 7. This CDR3 region has 17 residues. Germline V lookup: CDR1 SGHRS, CDR2 YFSETQ. CDR3 loop: CASSLAETSGIYNEQFF. CDR3 DNA sequence: TGCGCCAGCAGCTTGGCCGAAACTAGCGGGATATACAATGAGCAGTTCTTC.

This clone was seen a single time. One junction end disagrees with the germline gene, perhaps due to a read error. This sequence joins TRBV2 and TRBJ2-1, with TRBD1 matching over 12 bases. The CDR3 spans 12 residues. Germline V lookup: CDR1 SNHLY, CDR2 FYNNEI. The CDR3 loop reads CASSAGTGGFVF. For the CDR3, the DNA is TGTGCCAGCAGTGCCGGGACAGGGGGCTTCGTCTTC.

The chain links TRBV7-9 to TRBJ2-2, with 7 nucleotides matching TRBD1. The germline V gene encodes CDR1 SEHNR and CDR2 FQNEAQ (reference sequence). The CDR3 is 15 residues long. V lost 4 bases to trimming and J lost 5 bases; unmatched junction nucleotides: 7. For the CDR3, the DNA is TGTGCCAGCAGCTCACCGGGACAGAGTACCGGGGAGCTGTTTTTT. Translation gives CASSSPGQSTGELFF. The whole variable domain, remainder taken from reference TRBV7-9 and TRBJ2-2, is DTGVSQNPRHKITKRGQNVTFRCDPISEHNRLYWYRQTLGQGPEFLTYFQNEAQLEKSRLLSDRFSAERPKGSFSTLEIQRTEQGDSAMYLCASSSPGQSTGELFFGEGSRLTVL.

V and J are TRBV6-2 or TRBV6-3 and TRBJ2-7; possible D gene TRBD2, 5 bases. This CDR3 comprises 14 residues. Trimming stripped 2 bases from V and 4 bases from J, with 12 bases between. The V gene's germline CDR1 is MNHEY and CDR2 SVGEGT. CDR3 coding DNA: TGTGCCAGCAGTTACGGTCTTGCGGGTTACGAGCAGTACTTC. Protein sequence: CASSYGLAGYEQYF.